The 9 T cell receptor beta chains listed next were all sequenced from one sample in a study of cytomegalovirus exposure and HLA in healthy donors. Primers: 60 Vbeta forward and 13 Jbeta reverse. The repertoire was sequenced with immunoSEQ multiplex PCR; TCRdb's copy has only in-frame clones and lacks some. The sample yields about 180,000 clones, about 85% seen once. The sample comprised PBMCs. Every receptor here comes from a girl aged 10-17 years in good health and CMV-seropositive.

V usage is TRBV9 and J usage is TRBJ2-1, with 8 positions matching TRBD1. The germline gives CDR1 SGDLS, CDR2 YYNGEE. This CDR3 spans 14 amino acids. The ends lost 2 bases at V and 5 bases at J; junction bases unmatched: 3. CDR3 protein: CASSVQGADNEQFF. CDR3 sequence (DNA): TGTGCCAGCAGCGTCCAGGGGGCCGACAATGAGCAGTTCTTC. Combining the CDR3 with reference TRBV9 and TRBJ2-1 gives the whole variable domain DSGVTQTPKHLITATGQRVTLRCSPRSGDLSVYWYQQSLDQGLQFLIQYYNGEERAKGNILERFSAQQFPDLHSELNLSSLELGDSALYFCASSVQGADNEQFFGPGTRLTVL.

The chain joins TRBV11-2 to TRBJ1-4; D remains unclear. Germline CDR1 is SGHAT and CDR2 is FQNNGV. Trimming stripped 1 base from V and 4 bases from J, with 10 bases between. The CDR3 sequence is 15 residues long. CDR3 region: CASSLVSRNNEKLFF. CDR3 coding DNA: TGTGCCAGCAGCTTAGTATCCAGGAATAATGAAAAACTGTTTTTT.

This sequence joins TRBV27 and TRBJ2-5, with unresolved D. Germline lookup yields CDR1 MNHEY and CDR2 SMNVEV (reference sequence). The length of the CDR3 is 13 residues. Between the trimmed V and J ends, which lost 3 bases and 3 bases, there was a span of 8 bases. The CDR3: CASSLYREETQYF. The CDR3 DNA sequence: TGTGCCAGCAGTTTGTACAGAGAAGAGACCCAGTACTTC.

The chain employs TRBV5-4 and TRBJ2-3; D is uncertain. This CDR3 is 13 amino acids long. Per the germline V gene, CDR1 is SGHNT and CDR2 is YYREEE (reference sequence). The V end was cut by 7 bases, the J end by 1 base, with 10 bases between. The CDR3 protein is CASLVVGTDTQYF. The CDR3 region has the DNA TGTGCCAGCTTGGTAGTCGGCACAGATACGCAGTATTTT.

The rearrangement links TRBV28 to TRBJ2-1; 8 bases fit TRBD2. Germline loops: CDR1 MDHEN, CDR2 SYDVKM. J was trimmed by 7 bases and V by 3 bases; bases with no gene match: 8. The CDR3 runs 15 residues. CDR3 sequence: CASSFWREEKNEQFF. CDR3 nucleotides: TGTGCCAGCAGTTTCTGGCGGGAGGAAAAAAATGAGCAGTTCTTC.

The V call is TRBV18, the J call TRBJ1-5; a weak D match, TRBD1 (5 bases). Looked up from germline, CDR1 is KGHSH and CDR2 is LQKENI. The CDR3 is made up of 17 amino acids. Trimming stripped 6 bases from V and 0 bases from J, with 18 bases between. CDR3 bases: TGTGCCAGCTCGACGGAGCAGGGAGGGGTTAGCAATCAGCCCCAGCATTTT. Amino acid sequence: CASSTEQGGVSNQPQHF.

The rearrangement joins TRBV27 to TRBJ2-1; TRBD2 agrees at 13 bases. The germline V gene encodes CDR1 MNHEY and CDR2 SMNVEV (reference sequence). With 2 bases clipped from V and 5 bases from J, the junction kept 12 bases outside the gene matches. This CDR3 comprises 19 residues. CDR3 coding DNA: TGTGCCAGCAGTTTAAGGCTCACTAGCGGGAGGGCCGTTCACAATGAGCAGTTCTTC. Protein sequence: CASSLRLTSGRAVHNEQFF.

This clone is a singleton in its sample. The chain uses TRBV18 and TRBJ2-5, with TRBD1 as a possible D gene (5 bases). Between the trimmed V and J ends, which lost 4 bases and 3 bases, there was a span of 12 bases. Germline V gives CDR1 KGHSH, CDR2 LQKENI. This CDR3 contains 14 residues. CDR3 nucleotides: TGTGCCAGCTCACTGACCGGACATAAAGAGACCCAGTACTTC. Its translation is CASSLTGHKETQYF. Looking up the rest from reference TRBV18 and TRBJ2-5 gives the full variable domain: NAGVMQNPRHLVRRRGQEARLRCSPMKGHSHVYWYRQLPEEGLKFMVYLQKENIIDESGMPKERFSAEFPKEGPSILRIQQVVRGDSAAYFCASSLTGHKETQYFGPGTRLLVL.

CDR3 protein: CASSSPGTSGSYNEQFF. In DNA, the CDR3 is TGTGCCAGCAGCTCTCCCGGGACTAGCGGGAGTTACAATGAGCAGTTCTTC. The rearrangement uses TRBV5-6 and TRBJ2-1, with 14 bases that match TRBD2. This CDR3 has 17 amino acids. After removal of 3 bases from V and 4 bases from J, the junction contained 6 bases not matched to a gene. The germline V gene encodes CDR1 SGHDT and CDR2 YYEEEE.